This T cell receptor beta chain was identified during a study of blood T cell repertoires in COVID-19. The assay was immunoSEQ multiplex PCR, and TCRdb's table has in-frame clones only and misses some. The table records 80,000 to 95,000 clones, around 84% of them present only once. This clonotype was obtained from an elderly woman in a cohort sampled during active or convalescent COVID-19. The sample was peripheral blood.

The CDR3 nucleotides read TGTGCCAGCAGTGATACGGGACAGGGGGACACCGGGGAGCTGTTTTTT. This encodes CASSDTGQGDTGELFF. This chain connects TRBV14 to TRBJ2-2; TRBD1 agrees at 11 bases. Losses at the gene ends were 6 bases for V and 3 bases for J; bases not matched to a gene: 6. This CDR3 spans 16 amino acids. The germline V gene has CDR1 SGHDN and CDR2 FVKESK. Drawing the rest from reference TRBV14 and TRBJ2-2, the complete variable domain is EAGVTQFPSHSVIEKGQTVTLRCDPISGHDNLYWYRRVMGKEIKFLLHFVKESKQDESGMPNNRFLAERTGGTYSTLKVQPAELEDSGVYFCASSDTGQGDTGELFFGEGSRLTVL.